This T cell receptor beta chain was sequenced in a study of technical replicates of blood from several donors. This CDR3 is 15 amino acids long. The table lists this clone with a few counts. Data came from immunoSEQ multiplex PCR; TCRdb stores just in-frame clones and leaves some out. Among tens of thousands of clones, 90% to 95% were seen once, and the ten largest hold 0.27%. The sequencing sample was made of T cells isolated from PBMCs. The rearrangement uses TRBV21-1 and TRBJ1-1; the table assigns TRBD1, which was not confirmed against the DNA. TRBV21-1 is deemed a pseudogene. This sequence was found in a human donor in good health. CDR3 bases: TGTGCCAGCAGCAAAGAAAGAGGACAGGGAATTACAGCTTTCTTT. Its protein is CASSKERGQGITAFF.